One and the same sample provided the 10 T cell receptor beta chains below, sequenced in a study of T cells in Graves' hyperthyroidism and ophthalmopathy. TCR beta CDR3 regions were amplified from RNA transcripts. TCR CDR3 underwent first-round RT-PCR with the HTBI primer set. One entry per CDR3 protein, called by TCRdb with MiXCR from the multiplex PCR reads. The sample shows nearly 750,000 distinct CDR3 sequences, roughly 32% of them seen only once. The sample taken for sequencing was blood. These receptors all stem from a woman between 35 and 50 years old with Graves' hyperthyroidism.

In this sample, this clonotype turned up many times. The chain joins TRBV15 to TRBJ2-6; D ambiguous. V lost 1 base and J 4 bases, leaving 5 bases between the germline ends. Germline V gene data show CDR1 as LNHNV and CDR2 as YYDKDF (reference sequence). This CDR3 has 14 amino acids. The CDR3: CATSRGAGANVLTF. The CDR3 DNA reads TGTGCCACCAGCAGAGGGGCAGGGGCCAACGTCCTGACTTTC.

This clonotype was seen only a few times. The rearrangement uses TRBV28 and TRBJ2-2; D unclear. The CDR3 extends over 14 amino acids. From germline, CDR1 is MDHEN and CDR2 SYDVKM. Between the trimmed V and J ends, which lost 5 bases and 6 bases, there was a span of 13 bases. This CDR3 reads CASSPPEGSGELFF. The CDR3 DNA reads as TGTGCCAGCAGTCCCCCCGAAGGGTCCGGGGAGCTGTTTTTT.

The rearrangement uses TRBV20-1 and TRBJ2-5; 7 nucleotides match TRBD2. The CDR3 is made up of 14 amino acids. The trim removed 6 bases at V and 3 bases at J, leaving 10 bases unmatched. The germline gives CDR1 DFQATT, CDR2 SNEGSKA (reference sequence). The CDR3 nucleotides are TGCAGTGCCCCCCGGGAGGCGGGGGAAGAGACCCAGTACTTC. Its protein product is CSAPREAGEETQYF.

In its sample, this clonotype was seen once. The chain's CDR3 is CATSRSGSYNEQFF. For the CDR3, the DNA is TGTGCCACCAGTAGGTCAGGGTCATACAATGAGCAGTTCTTC. The chain is built from TRBV24-1 and TRBJ2-1, with a tentative D call TRBD1 (5 bases). The CDR3 has 14 residues. Germline CDR1 KGHDR, CDR2 SFDVKD. Trimming pared 6 bases from V and 4 bases from J, leaving 12 bases between.

In its sample, this clonotype was seen many times. The V and J genes are TRBV6-5 and TRBJ1-5; D not resolved. CDR3 size: 13 residues. V was trimmed by 6 bases and J by 0 bases, leaving 6 bases between them. Germline assignment: CDR1 MNHEY and CDR2 SVGAGI. The CDR3 DNA is TGTGCCAGCAGCGTTAATAGCAATCAGCCCCAGCATTTT. Translating it yields CASSVNSNQPQHF.

This clonotype was seen many times. The rearrangement links TRBV9 to TRBJ2-7; D may match TRBD1 or TRBD2 (5 bases each). The V gene's germline CDR1 is SGDLS and CDR2 YYNGEE. The CDR3 covers 13 residues. Trimming shortened V by 2 bases and J by 1 base, and 7 bases separated the two germline ends. CDR3 sequence: CASSVGESYEQYF. Written as DNA, the CDR3 is TGTGCCAGCAGCGTGGGGGAGTCCTACGAGCAGTACTTC.

This clonotype was observed at least ten times. The J gene is TRBJ2-5, the V gene TRBV19, with 7 bases aligning to TRBD1. V lost 5 bases and J lost 4; bases outside the gene matches: 10. The CDR3 consists of 15 residues. Germline CDR1 LNHDA, CDR2 SQIVND (reference sequence). The chain's CDR3 is CASSLGSGGRETQYF. The CDR3 nucleotides read TGTGCCAGTAGTTTAGGGTCAGGGGGAAGAGAGACCCAGTACTTC.

The sample holds a few counts of this clonotype. The chain uses TRBV2 and TRBJ2-3; tentative D call: TRBD2 (6 bases). The CDR3 spans 13 residues. Germline V gives CDR1 SNHLY, CDR2 FYNNEI. V dropped 8 bases and J dropped 2 bases, with 11 bases sitting between them. CDR3 amino acids: CASGGTNTDTQYF. DNA of the CDR3: TGTGCCAGCGGAGGGACCAACACAGATACGCAGTATTTT. Full variable domain (rest looked up from reference TRBV2 and TRBJ2-3): EPEVTQTPSHQVTQMGQEVILRCVPISNHLYFYWYRQILGQKVEFLVSFYNNEISEKSEIFDDQFSVERPDGSNFTLKIRSTKLEDSAMYFCASGGTNTDTQYFGPGTRLTVL.

This rearrangement joins TRBV10-2 to TRBJ1-5; the D is unclear. V shed 8 bases and J shed 3 bases, with 11 bases lying between them. The germline gives CDR1 WSHSY, CDR2 SAAADI. The CDR3 length is 13 residues. The CDR3 DNA reads TGCGCCAGCTTGGATGGGAACAATCAGCCCCAGCATTTT. Amino acids: CASLDGNNQPQHF.

This clonotype showed up many times. The rearrangement links TRBV20-1 to TRBJ2-7, with D unresolved. This CDR3 spans 13 amino acids. Germline lookup yields CDR1 DFQATT and CDR2 SNEGSKA (reference sequence). Trimming pared 2 bases from V and 5 bases from J, leaving 13 bases between. CDR3 region: CSARSPEVNEQYF. The CDR3 region has the DNA TGCAGTGCTAGAAGCCCTGAGGTAAACGAGCAGTACTTC.